Listed below are T cell receptor beta chains from one sample, sequenced in a study of T cells in Graves' hyperthyroidism and ophthalmopathy. TCRdb reprocessed the multiplex PCR reads via MiXCR and lists one record per CDR3 protein. The sample yields 660,000 or so distinct CDR3 sequences, roughly 46% seen once. The sequencing sample was made of peripheral blood or thyroid tissue (not recorded which). The receptors come from an adult man with Graves' disease, either hyperthyroidism or ophthalmopathy (not recorded which). Each CDR3 is given without its conserved first and last residue.

V gene,J gene,CDR3 length,CDR3 protein
TRBV19,TRBJ1-1,12,ASHEGQASSEAF
TRBV7-9,TRBJ1-5,11,ASSSDRHQPQH
TRBV10-2,TRBJ2-5,14,ASSEPPGPPPEAQY
TRBV25-1,TRBJ1-6,10,ARRQLGSPLH
TRBV7-9,TRBJ1-4,12,ASSKGQGREKLF
TRBV29-1,TRBJ2-7,12,SVDWRQGAYEQY
TRBV15,TRBJ2-5,13,ATSRVVGSGQPQY
TRBV20-1,TRBJ2-5,10,SARTFQETQY
TRBV7-2,TRBJ1-6,13,ASSSRTGDGSPLH
TRBV7-9,TRBJ1-6,15,ASRYGTGSSYNSPLH
TRBV5-4,TRBJ1-6,11,ASSLATSTPPH
TRBV7-9,TRBJ1-1,11,ASSSGGTNEAF
TRBV14,TRBJ1-2,19,ASSLYPHATPATGPPYGYT
TRBV6-1,TRBJ2-5,12,ASSESRNQETQY
TRBV29-1,TRBJ2-3,9,SVYRGDTQY
TRBV2,TRBJ1-2,12,ASRDRGRPDGYT
TRBV6-4,TRBJ1-1,11,ASSEGGTTEAF